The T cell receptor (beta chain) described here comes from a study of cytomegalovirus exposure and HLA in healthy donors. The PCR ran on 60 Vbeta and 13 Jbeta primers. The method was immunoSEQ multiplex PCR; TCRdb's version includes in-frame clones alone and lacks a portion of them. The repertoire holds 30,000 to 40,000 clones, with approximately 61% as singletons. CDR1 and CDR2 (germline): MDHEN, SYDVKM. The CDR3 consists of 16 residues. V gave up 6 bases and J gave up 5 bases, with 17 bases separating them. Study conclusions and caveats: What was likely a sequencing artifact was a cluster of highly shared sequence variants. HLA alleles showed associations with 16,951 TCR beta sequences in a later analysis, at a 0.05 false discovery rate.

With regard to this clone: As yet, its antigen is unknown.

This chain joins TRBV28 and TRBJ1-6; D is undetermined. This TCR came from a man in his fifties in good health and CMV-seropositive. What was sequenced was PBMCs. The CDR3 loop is CASSPSTVLDNSPLHF. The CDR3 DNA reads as TGTGCCAGCAGCCCCTCAACAGTTCTCGATAATTCACCCCTCCACTTT.